The clone carrying this T cell receptor (beta chain) was seen only a few times. Its matching antigen is unknown. This record comes from a study of post-analysis software for immune sequencing data. In the study overall: In terms of disease course, relapsing-remitting, secondary progressive and progressive-relapsing multiple sclerosis were included. Broader study findings: Four to six TRBV segments (TRBV5-6, TRBV5-1 and TRBV20-1 among them) occurred more frequently in patients than in controls.

This CDR3 is built from 16 residues. Germline V gives CDR1 DFQATT, CDR2 SNEGSKA (reference sequence). V shed 6 bases and J shed 0 bases, with 18 bases lying between them. The TCR beta cDNA libraries carried unique molecular identifiers. TCRdb passed the PCR reads through MiXCR, listing each CDR3 protein once. The table records about 160,000 distinct CDR3 sequences, about 36% of them present only once. This TCR was sampled from a girl aged 10 to 17 with multiple sclerosis. Sequences were derived from blood, sampled after autologous hematopoietic stem cell transplantation. The gene calls are TRBV20-1 and TRBJ2-4; D is undetermined. This CDR3 is CSAPRSEGLAKNIQYF. The CDR3 region has the DNA TGCAGTGCCCCAAGGAGCGAAGGGTTAGCCAAAAACATTCAGTACTTC.